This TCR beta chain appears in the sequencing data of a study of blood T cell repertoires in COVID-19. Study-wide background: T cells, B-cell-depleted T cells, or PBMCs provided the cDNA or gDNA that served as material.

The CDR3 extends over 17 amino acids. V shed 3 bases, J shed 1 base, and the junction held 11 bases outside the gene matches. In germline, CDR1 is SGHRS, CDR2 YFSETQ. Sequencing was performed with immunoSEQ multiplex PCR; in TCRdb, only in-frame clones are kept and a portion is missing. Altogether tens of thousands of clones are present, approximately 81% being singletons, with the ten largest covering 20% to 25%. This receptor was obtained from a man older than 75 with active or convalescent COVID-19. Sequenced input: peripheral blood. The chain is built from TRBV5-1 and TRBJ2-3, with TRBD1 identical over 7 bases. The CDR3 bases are TGCGCCAGCAGCTACCTTCACGGACAGGACGGCACAGATACGCAGTATTTT. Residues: CASSYLHGQDGTDTQYF.